This is a list of T cell receptor beta chains from one sample in a study of blood T cell repertoires in COVID-19. Libraries were prepared by immunoSEQ multiplex PCR; TCRdb keeps only in-frame clonotypes and omits some of them. The profile shows around 150,000 clones, 60% to 85% of them singletons. Specimen: peripheral blood. These receptors were obtained from a man aged 45 to 65 with active or convalescent COVID-19. Each CDR3 is given with its conserved first and last residue. D genes are given only for firm matches. The size field is filled for only some rows; it gives once, few, many or a size class.

13,TRBJ1-2,NA,NA,TRBV7-3,TGTGCCAGCAGCTTAGCAGGGGATGATGGCTACACCTTC,CASSLAGDDGYTF
14,TRBJ2-3,NA,NA,TRBV5-1,TGCGCCAGCAGCCGACTAATTAGCACAGATACGCAGTATTTT,CASSRLISTDTQYF
15,TRBJ1-6,NA,NA,TRBV5-1,TGCGCCAGCAGCTTGGTCCCAGGGAACAATTCACCCCTCCACTTT,CASSLVPGNNSPLHF
18,TRBJ2-7,few,TRBD2,TRBV28,TGTGCCAGCAGTTTCCCTGGGACTAGCGGGGTGCCCGCCTACGAGCAGTACTTC,CASSFPGTSGVPAYEQYF
24,TRBJ2-1,NA,TRBD2,TRBV24-1,TGTGCCACCAGTGACCTCTGGGGGGTGGACAGGGACCATCGGCCTAGCGGGAGGGCCGATGAGCAGTTCTTC,CATSDLWGVDRDHRPSGRADEQFF
14,TRBJ2-3,NA,TRBD2,TRBV18,TGTGCCAGCTTCTTAGCGGGAGGCACAGATACGCAGTATTTT,CASFLAGGTDTQYF
16,TRBJ2-7,NA,NA,TRBV27,TGTGCCAGCAGTTTGCCCACAGGTTCCAGTACCTACGAGCAGTACTTC,CASSLPTGSSTYEQYF
15,TRBJ2-1,NA,NA,TRBV4-2,TGTGCCAGCAGCCAAGACAGACTAGCCTACAATGAGCAGTTCTTC,CASSQDRLAYNEQFF
15,TRBJ2-1,NA,NA,TRBV2,TGTGCCAGCAGGCAAGGGGCAGGGCCCTACAATGAGCAGTTCTTC,CASRQGAGPYNEQFF
13,TRBJ1-2,NA,NA,TRBV18,TGTGCCAGCTCACCACCGCAGGGGTATGGCTACACCTTC,CASSPPQGYGYTF
11,TRBJ1-1,NA,NA,TRBV7-9,TGTGCCAGCAGCTTCAGCACTGAAGCTTTCTTT,CASSFSTEAFF
19,TRBJ2-1,few,TRBD2,TRBV19,TGTGCCAGTAGTATAGGATGGGGTGGTAGCGGGAGGTCCTACAATGAGCAGTTCTTC,CASSIGWGGSGRSYNEQFF
18,TRBJ1-1,NA,TRBD1,TRBV19,TGTGCCAGTATTTATACCCCTGGGACAGGGGTCACGAACACTGAAGCTTTCTTT,CASIYTPGTGVTNTEAFF
17,TRBJ2-7,few,TRBD1,TRBV7-8,TGTGCCAGCAGCTTACCCTACGGGACAGGGGAAAGCTACGAGCAGTACTTC,CASSLPYGTGESYEQYF
14,TRBJ2-7,NA,NA,TRBV18,TGTGCCAGCTCACAGGGCAGGGGGGCCTACGAGCAGTACTTC,CASSQGRGAYEQYF
16,TRBJ2-1,NA,TRBD2,TRBV2,TGTGCCAGCAGGAGAGGGACTAGCGGAGCGTCCAATGAGCAGTTCTTC,CASRRGTSGASNEQFF
14,TRBJ2-2,NA,TRBD2,TRBV27,TGTGCCAGCAGAGGACTAGCCAACACCGGGGAGCTGTTTTTT,CASRGLANTGELFF
13,TRBJ1-1,few,TRBD1,TRBV6-5,TGTGCCAGCACGCCTCGGGACAGGGTGGGAGCTTTCTTT,CASTPRDRVGAFF
14,TRBJ2-2,NA,NA,TRBV19,TGTGCCAGTAGTATAGGACTTCGCACCGGGGAGCTGTTTTTT,CASSIGLRTGELFF
13,TRBJ1-1,NA,NA,TRBV29-1,TGCAGCGGGGAGGGGTCTAGGGGAGGTGAAGCTTTCTTT,CSGEGSRGGEAFF
13,TRBJ1-1,once,TRBD1,TRBV7-3,TGTGCCAGCAGCTTACAGGGGGATACTGAAGCTTTCTTT,CASSLQGDTEAFF
14,TRBJ2-6,NA,NA,TRBV7-2,TGTGCCAGCAGCCTAGCCTTGGGGGCCAACGTCCTGACTTTC,CASSLALGANVLTF
13,TRBJ2-4,NA,TRBD1,TRBV5-1,TGCGCCAGCAGTTTGGACAGGGGTGACATTCAGTACTTC,CASSLDRGDIQYF
17,TRBJ2-2,NA,NA,TRBV7-6,TGTGCCAGCAGCTCCCCCCACCCGCCAGGGTGGAACGGGGAGCTGTTTTTT,CASSSPHPPGWNGELFF
16,TRBJ2-1,few,NA,TRBV5-1,TGCGCCAGCAGCCCCCGGGCGGGGAGCTCCTACAATGAGCAGTTCTTC,CASSPRAGSSYNEQFF
15,TRBJ2-3,NA,TRBD2,TRBV5-1,TGCGCCAGCAGCTCCTTAGCGGGAGGGGCAGATACGCAGTATTTT,CASSSLAGGADTQYF
15,TRBJ2-3,NA,TRBD1,TRBV11-2,TGTGCCAGCAGCTTCCGAGGACAGGGCACAGATACGCAGTATTTT,CASSFRGQGTDTQYF
18,TRBJ2-1,NA,TRBD2,TRBV4-1,TGCGCCAGCAGCCAAGAGGGGACTAGCGGGAGGGTAGTCAATGAGCAGTTCTTC,CASSQEGTSGRVVNEQFF
14,TRBJ1-2,NA,TRBD1,TRBV28,TGTGCCAGCAGTTCGCCGACAGGGATTAAGGGCTACACCTTC,CASSSPTGIKGYTF
15,TRBJ2-4,NA,NA,TRBV6-1,TGTGCCAGCAGTGAGGAGGAAACCACAGCGGGCATTCAGTACTTC,CASSEEETTAGIQYF
16,TRBJ2-3,NA,TRBD2,TRBV5-1,TGCGCCAGCAGCTTGGTCGGTAGCGGGTGGACAGATACGCAGTATTTT,CASSLVGSGWTDTQYF
14,TRBJ1-2,NA,TRBD1,TRBV5-1,TGCGCCAGCAGCTTGACAGGGGTTAACTATGGCTACACCTTC,CASSLTGVNYGYTF
14,TRBJ1-2,NA,TRBD1,TRBV28,TGTGCCAGCAGTTCACCGGGACAGGTTTATGGCTACACCTTC,CASSSPGQVYGYTF
12,TRBJ2-2,NA,NA,TRBV15,TGTGCCACCAGCAGAGTAGCCGGGGAGCTGTTTTTT,CATSRVAGELFF
13,TRBJ2-4,NA,NA,TRBV28,TGTGCCAGCCTATCTAGACAGTATGACATTCAGTACTTC,CASLSRQYDIQYF
15,TRBJ1-5,NA,NA,TRBV19,TGTGCCAGTAGTAGGCCTGGAGGTGGCAATCAGCCCCAGCATTTT,CASSRPGGGNQPQHF
15,TRBJ2-1,NA,NA,TRBV7-3,TGTGCCAGCAGCTTAAGAGCGGAGTTCTACAATGAGCAGTTCTTC,CASSLRAEFYNEQFF